Described below is a single T cell receptor beta chain sequence and its context. The target of this receptor is not known. Base quality data are lacking; no much larger clone is found one base away. The library was generated by multiplex PCR. Sequenced using an Illumina HiSeq 4000. To build TCR beta libraries, CDR3 regions were amplified by Arm-PCR using iRepertoire HTBI primers. Before sequencing, the PCR products underwent gel purification. The authors processed their data as follows. A total of fewer than 65 TRBV and about 13 TRBJ segments were identified across samples and were used for gene usage analysis of CDR3 amino acid clonotypes. COPE and FqMerger were used to merge filtered high-quality paired reads into contigs. Contigs were aligned with BLAST to IMGT TRBV, TRBD and TRBJ reference genes, and CDR3 was defined per IMGT. Clonotypes above 0.1% frequency were classified as highly expanded clones. Repertoire diversity was measured by Shannon entropy, and V-J evenness by the Gini coefficient. A clonotype was considered public if more than one individual shared it. In TCRdb, the public reads were trimmed at Q25 with fastp and aligned with MiXCR, with productive beta chains retained. Identical CDR3 protein sequences are pooled into one entry, listed with their most common genes and DNA. The V and J calls, along with clone size, are taken from TCRdb and not from the paper's own processing. The sample table holds more than 300,000 distinct CDR3 sequences, of which less than 30% were seen once. The leading ten clones occupy roughly a quarter of the sample.

The sample belongs to a study of regulatory T cells in long-lasting Graves disease (dated by TCRdb to the early 2020s). The study in broad terms: Persistent Graves' disease was defined as persistently positive TSH receptor autoantibodies together with antithyroid drug treatment for over 5 years. The study was conducted in China and was registered as a clinical trial. On average, persistent Graves' disease patients in the clinical cohort had been on antithyroid drugs for about 10.3 years. A total of about 35 samples underwent TCR sequencing, from roughly 13 patients with persistent Graves' disease and approximately 20 patients with newly diagnosed Graves' disease. Peripheral blood TCR sequencing and RNA sequencing compared persistent Graves' disease patients with newly diagnosed Graves' disease patients. Points the paper makes about the study in general: Preferential use of TRBV28, TRBJ1-2 and TRBJ2-5 was observed in persistent disease, whereas TRBV20-1 and TRBJ2-1 were favored in newly diagnosed disease. Persistent patients shared more public clonotypes among themselves (2,741) than newly diagnosed patients did (more than 850). Sequencing and analysis were limited to the TCR beta chain. Peripheral blood alone was examined, since thyroid tissue, which constituted the primary lesion, could not be accessed. As a limitation, the authors acknowledged that the small sample size may reduce accuracy. Compared with newly diagnosed patients, patients with persistent Graves' disease had lower TCR Shannon entropy and fewer highly expanded clones, which suggests clonal expansion.

From the germline V gene (reference sequence), CDR1 is DFQATT and CDR2 is SNEGSKA. Including the terminal cysteine and phenylalanine, the CDR3 comprises 13 residues. CDR3 DNA is the only sequence kept; it has 39 bases, read in frame from the first base. V and J are truncated by 8 bases and 2 bases respectively, leaving an intervening sequence of 13 bases. This specimen's time point label, per the study, means: persistent/refractory GD, antithyroid drugs over 5 years with positive TRAb. For both TCR sequencing and RNA sequencing, RNA was extracted from PBMCs in TRIzol. The diagnosis of Graves' disease was made according to American Thyroid Association guidelines. Recruitment of patients was carried out at an endocrinology department in Xi'an, China. Each patient gave approximately 9 milliliters of peripheral blood, collected in an EDTA anticoagulant tube. Ficoll Paque Plus density gradient separation was used to isolate PBMCs, and no additional T cell sorting was done. An Agilent 2100 Bioanalyzer and agarose gel were used to check RNA quality, and a NanoDrop 2000 was used to measure RNA concentration.

The origin of this receptor is a woman between 40 and 50 years old with Graves disease. Donor details come from another sample of the same person, matched by shared clones. The material was peripheral blood mononuclear cells (PBMCs), obtained when the disease was refractory, from a patient treated with antithyroid drugs. The chain is assembled from TRBV20-1 and TRBJ1-3; the D gene cannot be resolved reliably. CDR3 loop: CSTPGEAGNTIYF. The DNA reads TGCAGTACCCCCGGGGAAGCTGGAAACACCATATATTTT.